This T cell receptor beta chain comes out of a study of early T cells in non-severe SARS-CoV-2 infection. Study-wide background: Unsorted whole blood bulk RNA was sequenced, with unpaired chains.

MiXCR was run by TCRdb on the 5' RACE reads, yielding one entry per CDR3 protein. The sample has 68,000 or so distinct CDR3 sequences; 9.5% to 15% are singletons. The germline V gene encodes CDR1 MNHEY and CDR2 SVGEGT. The V end lost 2 bases, the J end lost 4 bases, and 12 bases lay between the germline ends. CDR3 length: 15 amino acids. Study-wide results and limits: Matching results from VDJdb favored anti-spike CD8 responses, leaving private and CD4 specificities undetected.

The sample holds many counts of this clonotype. The antigen remains unidentified. The sequence was collected from an adult who was a healthcare worker with PCR-confirmed SARS-CoV-2 infection or an uninfected control (not recorded which). This chain uses TRBV6-2 or TRBV6-3 with TRBJ1-5; tentative D call: TRBD1 (5 bases). Specimen: whole blood. CDR3 DNA: TGTGCCAGCAGTTACATCCCAGGACAAAATCAGCCCCAGCATTTT. Protein: CASSYIPGQNQPQHF.